These T cell receptor beta chains were read from a single sample in a study of blood T cell repertoires in COVID-19. TCRdb keeps only in-frame clones here, not all; method: immunoSEQ multiplex PCR. The sample has 200,000 to 250,000 clones, about 85% seen once. Sequences were obtained from peripheral blood. These receptors came from a man between 35 and 55 years old with acute or convalescent COVID-19. The CDR3 runs from the conserved cysteine through the conserved F or W.

cdr3_aa: CASSLSTLNTEAFF; j_call: TRBJ1-1; v_call: TRBV5-1
cdr3_aa: CATSPTGTEAFF; j_call: TRBJ1-1; v_call: TRBV24-1
cdr3_aa: CSVWGHEKLFF; j_call: TRBJ1-4; v_call: TRBV29-1
cdr3_aa: CATSRDRSQAGVGVEQYF; j_call: TRBJ2-7; v_call: TRBV15
cdr3_aa: CASSPESQGRNSPLHF; j_call: TRBJ1-6; v_call: TRBV14
cdr3_aa: CASSQEADSPLHF; j_call: TRBJ1-6; v_call: TRBV4-3
cdr3_aa: CASSLGQGNGYTF; j_call: TRBJ1-2; v_call: TRBV7-2
cdr3_aa: CASNRDREGYTF; j_call: TRBJ1-2; v_call: TRBV19
cdr3_aa: CASTGNSGNTIYF; j_call: TRBJ1-3; v_call: TRBV12-3/TRBV12-4
cdr3_aa: CASTGSNQPQHF; j_call: TRBJ1-5; v_call: TRBV19
cdr3_aa: CASSFRDSGGYGYTF; j_call: TRBJ1-2; v_call: TRBV3-1/TRBV3-2
cdr3_aa: CSVSTGDGGEQYF; j_call: TRBJ2-7; v_call: TRBV29-1
cdr3_aa: CAWRAPSSGAFF; j_call: TRBJ1-1; v_call: TRBV30
cdr3_aa: CSALGLGTQYF; j_call: TRBJ2-3; v_call: TRBV29-1
cdr3_aa: CASSFWETGVDTQYF; j_call: TRBJ2-3; v_call: TRBV5-5
cdr3_aa: CASSLASGTVPEKLFF; j_call: TRBJ1-4; v_call: TRBV7-9
cdr3_aa: CASSLGGSPRYGYTF; j_call: TRBJ1-2; v_call: TRBV27
cdr3_aa: CASSDGLSYEQYF; j_call: TRBJ2-7; v_call: TRBV6-2/TRBV6-3
cdr3_aa: CASSSRQGTETQYF; j_call: TRBJ2-5; v_call: TRBV7-8
cdr3_aa: CASSGDRNQPQHF; j_call: TRBJ1-5; v_call: TRBV19
cdr3_aa: CASSYSRLSGNTIYF; j_call: TRBJ1-3; v_call: TRBV6-5
cdr3_aa: CAWRRGTYYEQYF; j_call: TRBJ2-7; v_call: TRBV30
cdr3_aa: CASSLAPSYEQYF; j_call: TRBJ2-7; v_call: TRBV5-1
cdr3_aa: CASKRAEDYGYTF; j_call: TRBJ1-2; v_call: TRBV19
cdr3_aa: CASSYPGTGPYEQYF; j_call: TRBJ2-7; v_call: TRBV28
cdr3_aa: CAWRVPDRDTEAFF; j_call: TRBJ1-1; v_call: TRBV30
cdr3_aa: CASSSTGGRNEQFF; j_call: TRBJ2-1; v_call: TRBV10-1
cdr3_aa: CASSPGQGTEAFF; j_call: TRBJ1-1; v_call: TRBV18
cdr3_aa: CAWGTGAHSPLHF; j_call: TRBJ1-6; v_call: TRBV30
cdr3_aa: CASSSRQGGSPLHF; j_call: TRBJ1-6; v_call: TRBV6-5
cdr3_aa: CASSALLATKRGYTEAFF; j_call: TRBJ1-1; v_call: TRBV21-1
cdr3_aa: CASSIAGAISTDTQYF; j_call: TRBJ2-3; v_call: TRBV19
cdr3_aa: CASSSRQSGELFF; j_call: TRBJ2-2; v_call: TRBV12-3/TRBV12-4
cdr3_aa: CASSPQSSQGSYEQYF; j_call: TRBJ2-7; v_call: TRBV18
cdr3_aa: CASSLVQGFSTEAFF; j_call: TRBJ1-1; v_call: TRBV7-9
cdr3_aa: CASSEIKPPRETQYF; j_call: TRBJ2-5; v_call: TRBV2
cdr3_aa: CASSIREGTNLNTEAFF; j_call: TRBJ1-1; v_call: TRBV18
cdr3_aa: CASSTDNQETQYF; j_call: TRBJ2-5; v_call: TRBV18
cdr3_aa: CASSGGGQDSGANVLTF; j_call: TRBJ2-6; v_call: TRBV6-2/TRBV6-3
cdr3_aa: CATSSGGAGNEQFF; j_call: TRBJ2-1; v_call: TRBV15
cdr3_aa: CSAGRENTEAFF; j_call: TRBJ1-1; v_call: TRBV29-1
cdr3_aa: CASSLSGYEQYF; j_call: TRBJ2-7; v_call: TRBV7-9
cdr3_aa: CASSFLRENTEAFF; j_call: TRBJ1-1; v_call: TRBV7-9
cdr3_aa: CASGAQDRDINNEQFF; j_call: TRBJ2-1; v_call: TRBV12-5
cdr3_aa: CASSLMREPSSTDTQYF; j_call: TRBJ2-3; v_call: TRBV7-3
cdr3_aa: CSVGGQSGGADTQYF; j_call: TRBJ2-3; v_call: TRBV29-1
cdr3_aa: CASSFGQGGNGELFF; j_call: TRBJ2-2; v_call: TRBV7-9
cdr3_aa: CASSQDLLGSYGYTF; j_call: TRBJ1-2; v_call: TRBV4-1
cdr3_aa: CASSSDWYATNEKLFF; j_call: TRBJ1-4; v_call: TRBV28
cdr3_aa: CASSYYRSLNTEAFF; j_call: TRBJ1-1; v_call: TRBV6-5
cdr3_aa: CASSMYRNTEAFF; j_call: TRBJ1-1; v_call: TRBV19
cdr3_aa: CASSQDLHSSPRVYNSPLHF; j_call: TRBJ1-6; v_call: TRBV4-2
cdr3_aa: CASSQQENTEAFF; j_call: TRBJ1-1; v_call: TRBV25-1
cdr3_aa: CASSPGQNQPQHF; j_call: TRBJ1-5; v_call: TRBV18
cdr3_aa: CASSDRGSTGNTIYF; j_call: TRBJ1-3; v_call: TRBV9
cdr3_aa: CATSAGSNTGELFF; j_call: TRBJ2-2; v_call: TRBV24-1
cdr3_aa: CASSPPRRGAGNEQYF; j_call: TRBJ2-7; v_call: TRBV18
cdr3_aa: CAQSHAGTGYYEQYF; j_call: TRBJ2-7; v_call: TRBV30
cdr3_aa: CASRLAGITGELFF; j_call: TRBJ2-2; v_call: TRBV5-1